The 13 T cell receptor beta chains below all came from one sample that was sequenced in a study of blood T cell repertoires in COVID-19. The assay was immunoSEQ multiplex PCR, and TCRdb's table has in-frame clones only and misses some. There are 62,000 or so clones in the sample; over 75% occur only once, and roughly 2.6% lies in the top ten. What was sequenced was peripheral blood. These receptors all come from a man aged 50-59 years with acute or convalescent COVID-19.

The gene calls are TRBV19 and TRBJ2-6, with 7 bases aligning to TRBD1. Germline trimming cut 4 bases from V and 2 bases from J; bases unmatched to any gene: 5. CDR3 length: 16 amino acids. From germline, CDR1 is LNHDA and CDR2 SQIVND (reference sequence). The CDR3 reads CASSNTGDPGANVLTF. In nucleotides, the CDR3 is TGTGCCAGTAGTAACACAGGGGACCCTGGGGCCAACGTCCTGACTTTC.

The chain joins TRBV4-1 to TRBJ2-7; no definite D call. The CDR3 loop spans 15 amino acids. Trimming cost V 0 bases and J 3 bases, with 12 bases left between them. The germline gives CDR1 MGHRA, CDR2 YSYEKL. The CDR3 DNA sequence: TGCGCCAGCAGCCAAGATGTCGGCGGTTTCTACGAGCAGTACGTC. This encodes CASSQDVGGFYEQYV.

This sequence joins TRBV19 and TRBJ2-7; 7 bases are a match to TRBD2. The junction had 7 bases not matched to a gene; V was cut back by 2 bases and J by 6 bases. Germline CDR1 reads LNHDA; CDR2 reads SQIVND (reference sequence). CDR3 length equals 14 residues. The CDR3 nucleotides read TGTGCCAGTAGTATAAACCTTGCGGGAGCCGAGCAGTACTTC. Protein: CASSINLAGAEQYF.

The V gene is TRBV7-2, the J gene TRBJ1-2, with TRBD1 matching over 9 bases. CDR1 is SGHTA and CDR2 is FQGNSA in the germline V gene. V was clipped by 1 base and J by 2 bases; unmatched bases: 11. This CDR3 contains 18 residues. CDR3 protein: CASSLEEWPGTGNYGYTF. The CDR3 DNA sequence: TGTGCCAGCAGCTTAGAGGAGTGGCCCGGGACAGGGAACTATGGCTACACCTTC.

This rearrangement joins TRBV14 to TRBJ1-1; 7 bases agree with TRBD1. V trimming: 0 bases; J trimming: 11 bases; junction bases outside the gene matches: 12. Germline CDR1 SGHDN, CDR2 FVKESK. The CDR3 contains 15 residues. CDR3 region: CASSQDPPPGQLAFF. The CDR3 region has the DNA TGTGCCAGCAGCCAAGACCCCCCACCGGGACAGCTGGCTTTCTTT.

V usage is TRBV6-2 or TRBV6-3 and J usage is TRBJ1-1; maybe TRBD1 (5 bases). Germline CDR1 is MNHEY and CDR2 is SVGEGT. The CDR3 totals 15 residues. V was clipped by 5 bases and J by 2 bases, with 15 bases between them. In DNA, the CDR3 is TGTGCCAGCAGTCACCTCGGCGGGGCCAACACTGAAGCTTTCTTT. Protein product: CASSHLGGANTEAFF.

The chain employs TRBV6-6 and TRBJ1-5; the D gene is possibly TRBD1 (5 bases). The length of the CDR3 is 14 residues. Per the germline V gene, CDR1 is MNHNY and CDR2 is SVGAGI (reference sequence). V gave up 6 bases and J gave up 2 bases, with 11 bases separating them. The CDR3 DNA is TGTGCCAGCAGCGATCGGGGGGGCAATCAGCCCCAGCATTTT. Translating gives CASSDRGGNQPQHF.

The chain links TRBV6-4 to TRBJ2-4; possible D gene TRBD2, 6 bases. This CDR3 is 15 amino acids long. The V gene lost 10 bases and the J gene lost 3 bases, with 19 bases spanning the gap. Germline CDR1 reads MRHNA; CDR2 reads SNTAGT. CDR3 protein: CATTAGRVYKNIQYF. The DNA of the CDR3 is TGTGCCACCACCGCGGGGCGGGTTTACAAAAACATTCAGTACTTC.

The J gene is TRBJ2-2, the V gene TRBV6-2 or TRBV6-3; D might be TRBD2 (6 bases). This CDR3 has 13 amino acids. Germline values: CDR1 MNHEY, CDR2 SVGEGT. Trimming took 6 bases from V and 4 from J, leaving 9 bases between them. The CDR3 region has the DNA TGTGCCAGCAGCCAGACTAGCACCGGGGAGCTGTTTTTT. The encoded protein is CASSQTSTGELFF.

This chain joins TRBV5-5 and TRBJ2-7; D not certain. Trimming left V 1 base short and J 4 bases short, with 3 bases between. Per germline, CDR1 SGHKS and CDR2 YYEKEE (reference sequence). The length of the CDR3 is 11 residues. CDR3 sequence: CASSLTYEQYF. The CDR3 coding sequence is TGTGCCAGCAGCTTGACTTACGAGCAGTACTTC. The full variable domain, with the rest looked up from reference TRBV5-5 and TRBJ2-7, is DAGVTQSPTHLIKTRGQQVTLRCSPISGHKSVSWYQQVLGQGPQFIFQYYEKEERGRGNFPDRFSARQFPNYSSELNVNALLLGDSALYLCASSLTYEQYFGPGTRLTVT.

The chain recombines TRBV27 with TRBJ2-1; 10 bases line up with TRBD1. The CDR3 sequence is 14 residues long. Germline V lookup: CDR1 MNHEY, CDR2 SMNVEV (reference sequence). J was trimmed by 9 bases and V by 3 bases; bases with no gene match: 5. The CDR3 region is CASSLGDRGGEQFF. CDR3 sequence (DNA): TGTGCCAGCAGTTTGGGGGACAGGGGAGGTGAGCAGTTCTTC.

V and J are TRBV13 and TRBJ2-7; D perhaps matches TRBD1 (6 bases). Germline CDR1 is PRHDT and CDR2 is FYEKMQ (reference sequence). V lost 4 bases and J lost 2, with 9 bases in between. This CDR3 has 13 residues. The chain's CDR3 is CASSSGQTYEQYF. CDR3 DNA sequence: TGTGCCAGCAGCTCCGGACAGACCTACGAGCAGTACTTC.

The chain combines TRBV15 with TRBJ1-1; maybe TRBD1 (5 bases). V was shortened by 3 bases and J by 8 bases, with 22 bases between the two germline ends. CDR1 LNHNV and CDR2 YYDKDF come from the germline V gene (reference sequence). The CDR3 length is 16 residues. The CDR3 loop is CATSSDLRDSSPEAFF. The CDR3 DNA is TGTGCCACCAGCAGTGACCTCCGGGACTCATCCCCCGAAGCTTTCTTT.